Shown below are 27 T cell receptor beta chains from a single sample sequenced in a study of shared clonotypes between healthy human individuals. The repertoire was sequenced with immunoSEQ multiplex PCR; TCRdb's copy has only in-frame clones and lacks some. The sample lists approximately 1.1 million clones; 78% were seen once. The sample comprised memory CD4+ T cells from PBMCs. Noted subset: CD45RA-negative fraction. These receptors were obtained from a man between 18 and 29 years old in good health. Some clones in this sample may be carry-over from other donors' samples.

In regard to this clone: This sample also contains other DNA sequences that code for the same CDR3. The rearrangement links TRBV28 to TRBJ2-5; D is unclear. CDR3 length: 11 amino acids. V lost 6 bases and J lost 2, with 4 bases in between. Germline CDR1 MDHEN, CDR2 SYDVKM. CDR3 nucleotide sequence: TGTGCCAGCAGAGCGCAAGAGACCCAGTACTTC. This translates into CASRAQETQYF.

This clone turned up a few times. The sample carries other DNA sequences with the same CDR3. This chain uses TRBV30 with TRBJ1-5; 7 positions agree with TRBD1. Trimming removed 5 bases from V and 2 bases from J; junction bases left unmatched: 3. CDR1 is GTSNPN and CDR2 is SVGIG in the germline V gene (reference sequence). This CDR3 has 13 amino acids. The CDR3 sequence is CAWAGTGNQPQHF. The CDR3 DNA sequence: TGTGCCTGGGCCGGGACAGGCAATCAGCCCCAGCATTTT.

The rearrangement joins TRBV28 to TRBJ1-5; D is undetermined. The CDR3 is 14 amino acids. Per the germline V gene, CDR1 is MDHEN and CDR2 is SYDVKM. V was trimmed by 10 bases and J by 9 bases, leaving 22 bases between them. Here the CDR3 reads CATSRVVVATPQHF. The CDR3, as DNA: TGTGCCACATCTCGGGTCGTAGTAGCTACGCCCCAGCATTTT.

Turning to this clone: A much larger clone lies a single base off, so this may be a read error. Other DNA sequences within the sample encode an identical CDR3. The chain employs TRBV4-1 and TRBJ2-7; 8 nucleotides agree with TRBD1. V dropped 4 bases and J dropped 2; count of bases not matched to a gene: 4. CDR1 is MGHRA, CDR2 YSYEKL, per germline. The CDR3 loop spans 14 amino acids. CDR3 sequence (DNA): TGCGCCAGCAGCCTAGGACAGGGCCCCTACGAGCAGTACTTC. As protein: CASSLGQGPYEQYF.

This clone was observed a handful of times. The rearrangement links TRBV9 to TRBJ2-1; no clear D. CDR3 length: 12 amino acids. Germline V gene data show CDR1 as SGDLS and CDR2 as YYNGEE. The V end was cut by 3 bases, the J end by 3 bases, with 4 bases between. DNA for the CDR3: TGTGCCAGCAGCGGGGGCTACAATGAGCAGTTCTTC. Protein product: CASSGGYNEQFF.

V and J are TRBV30 and TRBJ1-2, with a possible D match to TRBD1 (5 bases). Deletions cut 6 bases from V and 4 bases from J, with 12 bases between. This CDR3 region has 12 residues. CDR1 GTSNPN and CDR2 SVGIG come from the germline V gene (reference sequence). In DNA form, the CDR3 reads TGTGCCTGTGCCCCGGGGCTCTATGGCTACACCTTC. This translates into CACAPGLYGYTF.

The chain carries TRBV5-1 and TRBJ1-5; D remains unclear. Germline V gene sequence: CDR1 SGHRS, CDR2 YFSETQ. The CDR3 covers 13 residues. Trimming removed 1 base at V and 6 bases at J, with 8 bases between. The CDR3 bases are TGCGCCAGCAGCTTGTGGGGAGGTCAGCCCCAGCATTTT. Translation: CASSLWGGQPQHF.

This rearrangement joins TRBV2 to TRBJ1-5; tentatively, D is TRBD1 (5 bases). The germline V gene has CDR1 SNHLY and CDR2 FYNNEI. This CDR3 contains 13 residues. V lost 6 bases and J lost 7, with 13 bases in between. CDR3 amino acids: CASSVGRGQPQHF. For the CDR3, the DNA is TGTGCCAGCAGCGTTGGAAGGGGACAGCCCCAGCATTTT. Complete variable domain (other parts from reference TRBV2 and TRBJ1-5): EPEVTQTPSHQVTQMGQEVILRCVPISNHLYFYWYRQILGQKVEFLVSFYNNEISEKSEIFDDQFSVERPDGSNFTLKIRSTKLEDSAMYFCASSVGRGQPQHFGDGTRLSIL.

V usage is TRBV30 and J usage is TRBJ1-3; D perhaps matches TRBD1 (5 bases). Trimming removed 6 bases at V and 0 bases at J, with 15 bases between. This CDR3 has 15 amino acids. In germline, CDR1 is GTSNPN, CDR2 SVGIG (reference sequence). The CDR3 DNA is TGTGCCTGCACACTAGACAGAGGCTCTGGAAACACCATATATTTT. Residues: CACTLDRGSGNTIYF. The full variable domain, its missing parts supplied by reference TRBV30 and TRBJ1-3, is SQTIHQWPATLVQPVGSPLSLECTVEGTSNPNLYWYRQAAGRGLQLLFYSVGIGQISSEVPQNLSASRPQDRQFILSSKKLLLSDSGFYLCACTLDRGSGNTIYFGEGSWLTVV.

This chain connects TRBV6-5 to TRBJ2-7; 7 bases map to TRBD2. The CDR3 runs to 14 residues. V lost 6 bases and J lost 6; bases outside the gene matches: 11. From germline, CDR1 is MNHEY and CDR2 SVGAGI. The CDR3 spells CASRPSGGAPEQYF. CDR3 sequence (DNA): TGTGCCAGCAGGCCCTCGGGAGGAGCGCCCGAGCAGTACTTC.

The chain employs TRBV15 and TRBJ1-3, with unresolved D. The CDR3 has 16 amino acids. The V gene's germline CDR1 is LNHNV and CDR2 YYDKDF (reference sequence). Trimming stripped 0 bases from V and 3 bases from J, with 12 bases between. The CDR3, as DNA: TGTGCCACCAGCAGAGATTGGTTGGGCAGTGGAAACACCATATATTTT. As protein: CATSRDWLGSGNTIYF.

The chain has TRBV5-4 and TRBJ2-2; 8 bases map to TRBD1. The CDR3 runs 14 residues. Trimming removed 3 bases from V and 7 bases from J; junction bases left unmatched: 5. Germline loops: CDR1 SGHNT, CDR2 YYREEE (reference sequence). CDR3 sequence (DNA): TGTGCCAGCAGCTCCAGGGGGCGCGGCGGGGAGCTGTTTTTT. Its protein product is CASSSRGRGGELFF. The whole variable domain, filled in from reference TRBV5-4 and TRBJ2-2, reads ETGVTQSPTHLIKTRGQQVTLRCSSQSGHNTVSWYQQALGQGPQFIFQYYREEENGRGNFPPRFSGLQFPNYSSELNVNALELDDSALYLCASSSRGRGGELFFGEGSRLTVL.

The V and J genes are TRBV6-1 and TRBJ2-1; D gene uncertain. This CDR3 is built from 11 residues. Trimming took 4 bases from V and 8 from J, leaving 6 bases between them. CDR1 and CDR2 (germline): MNHNS, SASEGT. The CDR3 region has the DNA TGTGCCAGCAGTGGTCTAGATGAGCAGTTCTTC. Protein sequence: CASSGLDEQFF.

The V call is TRBV11-2, the J call TRBJ2-1; TRBD2 matches 11 bases. From germline, CDR1 is SGHAT and CDR2 FQNNGV. CDR3 length: 15 amino acids. The V and J ends lost 6 bases and 7 bases, in that order; junction bases with no gene match: 8. The CDR3 region has the DNA TGTGCCAGCAGGCGACCGGGACTAGCGGTAAATGAGCAGTTCTTC. This sequence encodes CASRRPGLAVNEQFF.

The V and J genes are TRBV28 and TRBJ1-4, with 7 bases that match TRBD1. The ends lost 0 bases at V and 0 bases at J; junction bases unmatched: 4. The CDR3 loop spans 17 amino acids. From germline, CDR1 is MDHEN and CDR2 SYDVKM. CDR3 DNA: TGTGCCAGCAGTTTATGGGCAGGGGGAGCAACTAATGAAAAACTGTTTTTT. Amino acid sequence: CASSLWAGGATNEKLFF.

The V call is TRBV29-1, the J call TRBJ2-3, with D possibly being TRBD2 (5 bases). The V end lost 3 bases, the J end lost 3 bases, and 13 bases lay between the germline ends. Germline values: CDR1 SQVTM, CDR2 ANQGSEA. The CDR3 loop spans 14 amino acids. The CDR3 bases are TGCAGCGTTGACCGGTTCCCGGGAACAGATACGCAGTATTTT. Protein product: CSVDRFPGTDTQYF.

V usage is TRBV5-1 and J usage is TRBJ2-7; TRBD1 agrees at 7 bases. Germline V gives CDR1 SGHRS, CDR2 YFSETQ. This CDR3 has 14 amino acids. V gave up 4 bases and J gave up 4 bases; unmatched junction bases: 8. The CDR3 reads CASSALRGQYEQYF. The CDR3 bases are TGCGCCAGCAGCGCCCTTAGGGGACAGTACGAGCAGTACTTC.

This clone is a singleton in its sample. This rearrangement joins TRBV10-3 to TRBJ2-3; D remains unclear. This CDR3 spans 13 amino acids. Germline CDR1 reads ENHRY; CDR2 reads SYGVKD. The ends were cut back, 5 bases at V and 2 bases at J, with 8 bases in the middle. The DNA for the CDR3 is TGTGCCATCAGTAGGGCACCCACAGATACGCAGTATTTT. Translating it yields CAISRAPTDTQYF.

The chain has TRBV4-1 and TRBJ1-3, with D possibly being TRBD1 (5 bases). Trimming stripped 4 bases from V and 8 bases from J, with 21 bases between. This CDR3 is built from 16 residues. Germline values: CDR1 MGHRA, CDR2 YSYEKL. DNA for the CDR3: TGCGCCAGCAGCCCCGAGACCGGGACGCCAGCAGACACCATATATTTT. It is translated as CASSPETGTPADTIYF.

The chain couples TRBV18 to TRBJ2-3; D unclear. Germline V lookup: CDR1 KGHSH, CDR2 LQKENI. Trimming stripped 8 bases from V and 3 bases from J, with 15 bases between. This CDR3 is built from 14 residues. The CDR3 DNA follows: TGTGCCAGCCGAGCCCCCGCCCGGACAGATACGCAGTATTTT. Residues: CASRAPARTDTQYF.

This clone was observed a handful of times. The chain is built from TRBV19 and TRBJ2-2; TRBD2 matches at 7 bases. The V gene's germline CDR1 is LNHDA and CDR2 SQIVND (reference sequence). With V trimmed by 0 bases and J by 6 bases, 7 bases remained unmatched. The CDR3 spans 16 residues. CDR3 residues: CASSIDQERDSGELFF. For the CDR3, the DNA is TGTGCCAGTAGTATAGATCAGGAGCGGGACTCCGGGGAGCTGTTTTTT.

V usage is TRBV7-2 and J usage is TRBJ2-2; 7 bases line up with TRBD2. The CDR3 has 17 residues. The J segment lost 3 bases and the V segment lost 1 base, leaving 8 bases of the junction unmatched. The V gene's germline CDR1 is SGHTA and CDR2 FQGNSA. The CDR3 nucleotides are TGTGCCAGCAGCTTAGGGTCTAGCGGTAGTTACACCGGGGAGCTGTTTTTT. It is translated as CASSLGSSGSYTGELFF.

The chain carries TRBV28 and TRBJ1-3, with a possible D match to TRBD1 (5 bases). Germline lookup yields CDR1 MDHEN and CDR2 SYDVKM. The CDR3 is 16 residues long. V was cut by 5 bases and J by 0 bases, with 14 bases left in between. The CDR3 protein is CASSAPGHDSGNTIYF. DNA for the CDR3: TGTGCCAGCAGTGCTCCCGGACATGACTCTGGAAACACCATATATTTT.

The rearrangement joins TRBV18 to TRBJ2-3; D gene uncertain. Between the trimmed V and J ends, which lost 4 bases and 0 bases, there was a span of 11 bases. The CDR3 length is 15 residues. Germline V CDR1 and CDR2: KGHSH, LQKENI. Here the CDR3 reads CASSLRSASTDTQYF. CDR3 in DNA: TGTGCCAGCTCACTACGCTCAGCCAGCACAGATACGCAGTATTTT.

The CDR3 region has the DNA TGTGCCACCAGCGGAGGACGAAGACAGGTACAAGAGACCCAGTACTTC. The encoded protein is CATSGGRRQVQETQYF. The rearrangement links TRBV15 to TRBJ2-5; D may be TRBD1 (6 bases). V lost 5 bases and J 2 bases, leaving 18 bases between the germline ends. CDR3 length: 16 amino acids. The germline V gene encodes CDR1 LNHNV and CDR2 YYDKDF (reference sequence).

The J gene is TRBJ2-3, the V gene TRBV28, with 7 positions matching TRBD1. This CDR3 has 12 residues. Per the germline V gene, CDR1 is MDHEN and CDR2 is SYDVKM. Unmatched junction bases numbered 2, after V lost 8 bases and J lost 3 bases. CDR3 protein: CASQGDTDTQYF. In nucleotides, the CDR3 is TGTGCCAGCCAGGGGGATACAGATACGCAGTATTTT.

In the case of this clone: The identical CDR3 is also encoded by other nucleotide sequences in the sample. The chain is built from TRBV5-6 and TRBJ1-2; the D is unclear. In germline, CDR1 is SGHDT, CDR2 YYEEEE. V gave up 0 bases and J gave up 2 bases, with 5 bases separating them. The CDR3 is 13 amino acids. In nucleotides, the CDR3 is TGTGCCAGCAGCTTGGGGAGGAACTATGGCTACACCTTC. It yields the protein CASSLGRNYGYTF.